Below are 17 T cell receptor beta chains sequenced from a single sample in a study of T cell changes during pregnancy in multiple sclerosis. Sequencing used immunoSEQ multiplex PCR; TCRdb keeps in-frame clones, though not all of them. The sample consists of approximately 65,000 clones, around 92% of them appearing once. Sequences were derived from CD8+ T cells from peripheral blood mononuclear cells, sampled in the third trimester of pregnancy. The receptors derive from a female donor in good health, enrolled as a control in a pregnancy study.

This chain uses TRBV4-3 with TRBJ2-2, with 14 bases aligning to TRBD2. The CDR3 totals 18 residues. CDR1 is LGHNA, CDR2 YSLEER, per germline. The V segment lost 0 bases and the J segment 7 bases; nucleotides outside the gene matches: 7. The DNA of the CDR3 is TGCGCCAGCAGCCAAGATAGACTAGCGGGGGGGCTTGGCGGGGAGCTGTTTTTT. This sequence encodes CASSQDRLAGGLGGELFF.

The V call is TRBV5-1, the J call TRBJ2-3, with 9 bases that match TRBD1. V lost 3 bases and J lost 6; bases outside the gene matches: 5. CDR3 length equals 14 residues. Germline CDR1 and CDR2: SGHRS and YFSETQ. CDR3 DNA: TGCGCCAGCAGCTCTATCGGACAGGGGGATACGCAGTATTTT. This gives the protein CASSSIGQGDTQYF. The full variable domain, in which reference TRBV5-1 and TRBJ2-3 provide the parts outside the CDR3, is KAGVTQTPRYLIKTRGQQVTLSCSPISGHRSVSWYQQTPGQGLQFLFEYFSETQRNKGNFPGRFSGRQFSNSRSEMNVSTLELGDSALYLCASSSIGQGDTQYFGPGTRLTVL.

The chain uses TRBV27 and TRBJ1-2; D is ambiguous. CDR3 size: 13 residues. Germline V gene lookup returns CDR1 MNHEY and CDR2 SMNVEV (reference sequence). Trimming pared 7 bases from V and 5 bases from J, leaving 14 bases between. CDR3 protein: CASTPSVGYGYTF. CDR3 sequence (DNA): TGTGCCAGCACCCCCTCGGTTGGTTATGGCTACACCTTC.

The genes are TRBV6-1 and TRBJ2-5; 10 bases agree with TRBD1. Germline lookup yields CDR1 MNHNS and CDR2 SASEGT. The junction had 15 bases not matched to a gene; V was cut back by 3 bases and J by 2 bases. The CDR3 is 19 residues long. CDR3 sequence: CASSEKMAWDRGTQETQYF. The CDR3 coding sequence is TGTGCCAGCAGTGAGAAAATGGCATGGGACAGGGGAACACAAGAGACCCAGTACTTC.

The V call is TRBV6-5, the J call TRBJ2-7; TRBD1 aligns across 9 bases. The CDR3 covers 16 residues. The V gene end was trimmed by 2 bases and the J gene end by 2 bases; junction bases not matched to a gene: 7. The germline gives CDR1 MNHEY, CDR2 SVGAGI. CDR3 nucleotides: TGTGCCAGCAGTTACGACCGCCGACAGGGGGCCTACGAGCAGTACTTC. It translates to CASSYDRRQGAYEQYF.

The chain employs TRBV2 and TRBJ2-5; 9 nucleotides agree with TRBD2. The ends lost 6 bases at V and 5 bases at J; junction bases unmatched: 10. Germline CDR1 reads SNHLY; CDR2 reads FYNNEI. CDR3 length: 15 amino acids. The CDR3 bases are TGTGCCAGCAGGGACGTGCGGGGGGGCGGGGAGACCCAGTACTTC. Amino acids: CASRDVRGGGETQYF.

The rearrangement links TRBV4-3 to TRBJ1-1, with D perhaps matching TRBD1 (6 bases). Trimming removed 0 bases at V and 0 bases at J, with 8 bases between. This CDR3 is built from 15 residues. The germline V gene encodes CDR1 LGHNA and CDR2 YSLEER. The CDR3 DNA reads as TGCGCCAGCAGCCAAGATCAGGGGCTGAACACTGAAGCTTTCTTT. This sequence encodes CASSQDQGLNTEAFF.

This rearrangement joins TRBV4-3 to TRBJ1-6; 9 positions agree with TRBD1. V was clipped by 4 bases and J by 7 bases; unmatched bases: 8. The CDR3 is made up of 16 amino acids. In germline, CDR1 is LGHNA, CDR2 YSLEER. CDR3 nucleotide sequence: TGCGCCAGCAGCCTGAATACCGGGACAGGGAATTCACCCCTCCACTTT. Amino acids: CASSLNTGTGNSPLHF.

This chain connects TRBV18 to TRBJ1-4; 7 bases map to TRBD1. Trimming cost V 9 bases and J 8 bases; bases outside gene matches: 12. The CDR3 consists of 14 residues. Germline V gene sequence: CDR1 KGHSH, CDR2 LQKENI. The CDR3 DNA reads TGTGCCAGTGCCTTAGACGGGACAGAGGAAAAACTGTTTTTT. Translation gives CASALDGTEEKLFF. The variable domain in full, completed from reference TRBV18 and TRBJ1-4, reads NAGVMQNPRHLVRRRGQEARLRCSPMKGHSHVYWYRQLPEEGLKFMVYLQKENIIDESGMPKERFSAEFPKEGPSILRIQQVVRGDSAAYFCASALDGTEEKLFFGSGTQLSVL.

The chain uses TRBV4-3 and TRBJ1-1, with D possibly TRBD1 on 6 matching bases. CDR3 length: 19 residues. Germline CDR1 LGHNA, CDR2 YSLEER. V was trimmed by 0 bases and J by 0 bases, leaving 20 bases between them. The CDR3 nucleotides are TGCGCCAGCAGCCAAGATCACGGCAGGGGAGGGTTGGTGAACACTGAAGCTTTCTTT. Its protein product is CASSQDHGRGGLVNTEAFF.

The CDR3 sequence is CASSPGQGTNEKLFF. As DNA, the CDR3 is TGTGCCAGCAGCCCTGGACAGGGAACTAATGAAAAACTGTTTTTT. This chain connects TRBV14 to TRBJ1-4; the match to TRBD1 covers 8 bases. CDR3 length: 15 residues. Germline assignment: CDR1 SGHDN and CDR2 FVKESK. V lost 4 bases to trimming and J lost 1 base; unmatched junction nucleotides: 2.

The table lists this clone with a few counts. The chain combines TRBV19 with TRBJ2-1; 9 bases agree with TRBD2. The V segment lost 5 bases and the J segment 7 bases; nucleotides outside the gene matches: 12. The CDR3 is made up of 16 amino acids. Germline CDR1 LNHDA, CDR2 SQIVND (reference sequence). CDR3 DNA: TGTGCCAGTAGTGCCGCCCGGACTAGCGTACGTAATGAGCAGTTCTTC. This translates into CASSAARTSVRNEQFF.

The rearrangement uses TRBV7-6 and TRBJ1-3; perhaps TRBD1 as D (6 bases). The CDR3 is 16 residues long. Germline lookup yields CDR1 SGHVS and CDR2 FNYEAQ. Trimming removed 2 bases from V and 1 base from J, with 12 bases in between. CDR3 sequence: CASSLFGQGSGNTIYF. In DNA, the CDR3 is TGTGCCAGCAGCTTATTTGGGCAGGGGTCTGGAAACACCATATATTTT.

The CDR3: CASSLNRDRGKEQYF. As DNA, the CDR3 is TGTGCCAGCAGTTTAAATCGGGACAGGGGGAAAGAGCAGTACTTC. This rearrangement joins TRBV27 to TRBJ2-7; TRBD1 agrees at 11 bases. V gave up 2 bases and J gave up 7 bases; unmatched junction bases: 7. The CDR3 totals 15 residues. The V gene's germline CDR1 is MNHEY and CDR2 SMNVEV (reference sequence).

The V and J genes are TRBV4-2 and TRBJ2-2; 7 bases map to TRBD2. This CDR3 comprises 19 residues. The J segment lost 5 bases and the V segment lost 3 bases, leaving 18 bases of the junction unmatched. The germline V gene encodes CDR1 LGHNA and CDR2 YNFKEQ. As DNA, the CDR3 is TGTGCCAGCAGCCAGCCGCACCTCGAGGCCAGGGAGGGAACCGGGGAGCTGTTTTTT. As protein: CASSQPHLEAREGTGELFF.

The chain has TRBV5-1 and TRBJ2-1; 8 nucleotides line up with TRBD2. From germline, CDR1 is SGHRS and CDR2 YFSETQ. With V trimmed by 2 bases and J by 0 bases, 7 bases remained unmatched. There are 17 residues in the CDR3. The chain's CDR3 is CASSLGLSGSSYNEQFF. The DNA for the CDR3 is TGCGCCAGCAGCTTAGGTTTGAGCGGGAGCTCCTACAATGAGCAGTTCTTC. The complete variable domain, with remaining parts taken from reference TRBV5-1 and TRBJ2-1, reads KAGVTQTPRYLIKTRGQQVTLSCSPISGHRSVSWYQQTPGQGLQFLFEYFSETQRNKGNFPGRFSGRQFSNSRSEMNVSTLELGDSALYLCASSLGLSGSSYNEQFFGPGTRLTVL.

This chain joins TRBV2 and TRBJ2-3; 9 positions match TRBD2. CDR1 is SNHLY and CDR2 is FYNNEI in the germline V gene. The V segment lost 2 bases and the J segment 0 bases; nucleotides outside the gene matches: 6. The CDR3 is made up of 17 amino acids. The CDR3 is CASSETRAGGSTDTQYF. In DNA form, the CDR3 reads TGTGCCAGCAGTGAAACTCGGGCGGGGGGGAGCACAGATACGCAGTATTTT. The full variable domain, completed using reference TRBV2 and TRBJ2-3, is EPEVTQTPSHQVTQMGQEVILRCVPISNHLYFYWYRQILGQKVEFLVSFYNNEISEKSEIFDDQFSVERPDGSNFTLKIRSTKLEDSAMYFCASSETRAGGSTDTQYFGPGTRLTVL.